These 27 T cell receptor beta chains came from one sample sequenced in a study of human T cells and chemical hapten exposure. TCRdb re-called the RACE reads through MiXCR, storing one row per CDR3 protein. The sample contains 300,000 to 450,000 distinct CDR3 sequences, 5.5% of which appear only once. Time point meaning: pre-sensitization, week 0. Specified treatment: therapeutic diphenylcyclopropenone sensitization with weekly scalp DPC. Sequenced material: whole blood, taken in connection with sensitization to the hapten diphenylcyclopropenone (DPC). Receptors originate from a woman younger than 35 with alopecia areata. Some clones in this sample may be carry-over from other donors' samples.

This clonotype was seen a handful of times. CDR3 nucleotide sequence: TGTGCCAGCAGGAGGTTAGGCGGGGAGCTGTTTTTT. Amino acids: CASRRLGGELFF. The rearrangement joins TRBV2 to TRBJ2-2; no reliable D call. The V end lost 6 bases, the J end lost 7 bases, and 9 bases lay between the germline ends. The CDR3 is made up of 12 amino acids. Germline assignment: CDR1 SNHLY and CDR2 FYNNEI.

In its sample, this clonotype was seen a few times. The rearrangement joins TRBV18 to TRBJ2-3, with 10 bases identical to TRBD2. This CDR3 spans 15 amino acids. Germline trimming cut 2 bases from V and 8 bases from J; bases unmatched to any gene: 7. Germline V lookup: CDR1 KGHSH, CDR2 LQKENI. The CDR3: CASSPESGGAGTQYF. CDR3 in DNA: TGTGCCAGCTCACCAGAAAGCGGGGGGGCCGGTACGCAGTATTTT.

This clonotype was counted many times. The gene calls are TRBV6-5 and TRBJ2-7; TRBD2 might be the D (5 bases). CDR3 length equals 13 residues. Between the trimmed V and J ends, which lost 5 bases and 4 bases, there was a span of 12 bases. CDR1 MNHEY and CDR2 SVGAGI come from the germline V gene. DNA for the CDR3: TGTGCCAGCAGTCCCTCGGACTCTTACGAGCAGTACTTC. It encodes CASSPSDSYEQYF.

A few counts support this clonotype. This sequence joins TRBV3-1 and TRBJ1-1; 7 bases fit TRBD1. The CDR3 length is 15 residues. V dropped 1 base and J dropped 5; count of bases not matched to a gene: 7. CDR1 and CDR2 from the germline V gene are LGHDT and YNNKEL (reference sequence). In DNA form, the CDR3 reads TGTGCCAGCAGCCAAGGCTTACAGGGGAGGACTGAAGCTTTCTTT. Translation gives CASSQGLQGRTEAFF.

This clonotype was detected a few times. DNA for the CDR3: TGTGCCAGCAGCTTAGGCCCTCGATCCGAGCAGTACTTC. It translates to CASSLGPRSEQYF. The rearrangement uses TRBV13 and TRBJ2-7; D is undetermined. Looked up from germline, CDR1 is PRHDT and CDR2 is FYEKMQ (reference sequence). The CDR3 is 13 amino acids. V was trimmed by 0 bases and J by 6 bases, leaving 9 bases between them.

This clonotype was seen repeatedly, ten times or more. This sequence joins TRBV10-3 and TRBJ1-1, with 7 bases fitting TRBD1. The CDR3 runs to 16 residues. Germline V gene data show CDR1 as ENHRY and CDR2 as SYGVKD. Unmatched junction bases numbered 12, after V lost 0 bases and J lost 8 bases. The CDR3: CAISESQGTARGEAFF. The CDR3 nucleotides are TGTGCCATCAGTGAGTCGCAGGGGACAGCCAGGGGCGAAGCTTTCTTT.

This clonotype was observed at least ten times. This sequence joins TRBV9 and TRBJ2-3; possibly TRBD1 for D (5 bases). Trimming cost V 3 bases and J 2 bases, with 10 bases left between them. The CDR3 runs 14 residues. Per the germline V gene, CDR1 is SGDLS and CDR2 is YYNGEE. CDR3 amino acids: CASSAETDTDTQYF. The CDR3 nucleotides read TGTGCCAGCAGCGCCGAGACAGACACAGATACGCAGTATTTT.

Of note for this clonotype: With a much larger clone just one base away, this may be a read error. This rearrangement joins TRBV7-4 to TRBJ1-5; D not resolved. CDR1 and CDR2 (germline): SGHVT, SQSDAQ. V was cut by 2 bases and J by 5 bases, with 13 bases left in between. The CDR3 is 15 amino acids. The CDR3 bases are TGTGCCAGCAGCTTATCGACCTCTTACGATCAGCCCCAGCATTTT. Its protein product is CASSLSTSYDQPQHF. Supplemented by reference TRBV7-4 and TRBJ1-5, the full variable domain reads GAGVSQSPRYKVAKRGRDVALRCDSISGHVTLYWYRQTLGQGSEVLTYSQSDAQRDKSGRPSGRFSAERPERSVSTLKIQRTEQGDSAVYLCASSLSTSYDQPQHFGDGTRLSIL.

This chain connects TRBV6-2 or TRBV6-3 to TRBJ2-7; possibly TRBD1 for D (6 bases). CDR1 is MNHEY and CDR2 is SVGEGT in the germline V gene. There are 13 residues in the CDR3. The V end lost 2 bases, the J end lost 4 bases, and 9 bases lay between the germline ends. CDR3 DNA: TGTGCCAGCAGTTACAGGACAGAATACGAGCAGTACTTC. Its translation: CASSYRTEYEQYF.

The chain has TRBV11-3 and TRBJ2-3; weak D call: TRBD1 (5 bases). With 8 bases removed from V and 0 bases from J, the gap between germline ends came to 9 bases. The CDR3 contains 13 residues. Germline V gene data show CDR1 as SGHNT and CDR2 as YENEEA. This chain's CDR3 is CASRRASTDTQYF. Written as DNA, the CDR3 is TGTGCCAGCCGCAGGGCCAGCACAGATACGCAGTATTTT.

This clonotype was observed at least ten times. The V and J genes are TRBV12-3 or TRBV12-4 and TRBJ2-6; weak D call: TRBD1 (6 bases). The CDR3 covers 15 residues. V gave up 8 bases and J gave up 0 bases, with 11 bases separating them. The DNA for the CDR3 is TGTGCCAGCGGACAGACGAACTCTGGGGCCAACGTCCTGACTTTC. Amino acid sequence: CASGQTNSGANVLTF.

This clonotype was picked up a small number of times. The gene calls are TRBV2 and TRBJ1-4, with D hard to call. CDR1 and CDR2 from the germline V gene are SNHLY and FYNNEI. The CDR3 is 16 amino acids. Trimming pared 1 base from V and 3 bases from J, leaving 12 bases between. CDR3 sequence (DNA): TGTGCCAGCAGTGAAGTTCCCTGGCAGGCTAATGAAAAACTGTTTTTT. Its protein product is CASSEVPWQANEKLFF.

This clonotype was seen ten or more times. The V gene is TRBV24-1, the J gene TRBJ1-2, with 7 nucleotides matching TRBD1. The J segment lost 2 bases and the V segment lost 2 bases, leaving 7 bases of the junction unmatched. Looked up from germline, CDR1 is KGHDR and CDR2 is SFDVKD. The CDR3 loop spans 16 amino acids. CDR3 loop: CATSDYGTTGNYGYTF. In DNA, the CDR3 is TGTGCCACCAGTGATTACGGGACGACAGGGAACTATGGCTACACCTTC.

This clonotype has ten or more counts. The rearrangement joins TRBV7-2 to TRBJ2-3; D is undetermined. V was clipped by 8 bases and J by 0 bases, with 12 bases between them. The germline V gene has CDR1 SGHTA and CDR2 FQGNSA. The CDR3 has 14 residues. CDR3 sequence: CASLPGLSTDTQYF. In DNA form, the CDR3 reads TGTGCCAGCCTACCGGGTCTTAGCACAGATACGCAGTATTTT.

This clonotype has only a few counts. The chain employs TRBV6-2 or TRBV6-3 and TRBJ1-1, with 9 bases matching TRBD1. J gave up 5 bases and V 5 bases, and 9 bases lay outside the gene matches. From germline, CDR1 is MNHEY and CDR2 SVGEGT. The CDR3 length is 15 residues. The CDR3 is CASSPAGTGKTEAFF. In nucleotides, the CDR3 is TGTGCCAGCAGTCCCGCGGGGACAGGGAAGACTGAAGCTTTCTTT.

As for this clonotype: A read error may be the cause here, since a much bigger clone is one base away. The CDR3 DNA reads TGTGCCAGCAGCCAATCCCCAGGCGGGGACACTGAAGCTTCCTTT. The encoded protein is CASSQSPGGDTEASF. The genes are TRBV16 and TRBJ1-1, with a weak D call TRBD1 (6 bases). Per the germline V gene, CDR1 is KGHSY and CDR2 is FQNENV. This CDR3 is built from 15 residues.

The chain joins TRBV7-9 to TRBJ1-3; D remains ambiguous. The CDR3 extends over 18 amino acids. V shed 6 bases and J shed 0 bases, with 21 bases lying between them. Germline CDR1 and CDR2: SEHNR and FQNEAQ (reference sequence). In nucleotides, the CDR3 is TGTGCCAGCAGAGTAAATGGCGAGGTCGTTGTCTCTGGAAACACCATATATTTT. Translating it yields CASRVNGEVVVSGNTIYF.

This clonotype appeared many times. V gene TRBV3-1 combines with J gene TRBJ1-5, with a weak D call TRBD1 (5 bases). CDR1 is LGHDT and CDR2 is YNNKEL in the germline V gene (reference sequence). This CDR3 has 15 amino acids. Trimming removed 2 bases at V and 6 bases at J, with 14 bases between. The CDR3 sequence: CASSQSLGGSQPQHF. Written as DNA, the CDR3 is TGTGCCAGCAGCCAATCCCTGGGGGGGTCTCAGCCCCAGCATTTT.

This clonotype was observed at least ten times. The chain carries TRBV20-1 and TRBJ1-6, with 9 bases lining up with TRBD1. The germline V gene encodes CDR1 DFQATT and CDR2 SNEGSKA (reference sequence). This CDR3 has 15 amino acids. The V and J ends lost 5 bases and 2 bases, in that order; junction bases with no gene match: 4. The CDR3 region has the DNA TGCAGTGCTCTGACAGGGGGAACCTATAATTCACCCCTCCACTTT. Translated: CSALTGGTYNSPLHF.

This clonotype came up a few times. The V call is TRBV6-2 or TRBV6-3, the J call TRBJ2-7; TRBD2 matches 8 bases. The CDR3 spans 13 residues. CDR1 is MNHEY, CDR2 SVGEGT, per germline. J lost 3 bases, V lost 5 bases, and 3 bases had no gene match. The chain's CDR3 is CASSRGGFYEQYF. The CDR3 nucleotides read TGTGCCAGCAGTCGGGGGGGATTCTACGAGCAGTACTTC.

In its sample, this clonotype was seen many times. The rearrangement joins TRBV27 to TRBJ1-5; TRBD1 is a possible D gene (6 bases). Germline-derived CDR1 and CDR2 are MNHEY and SMNVEV (reference sequence). The CDR3 consists of 16 residues. Between the trimmed V and J ends, which lost 5 bases and 0 bases, there was a span of 14 bases. CDR3 sequence: CASSPHREGSNQPQHF. CDR3 DNA sequence: TGTGCCAGCAGTCCACACAGGGAGGGTAGCAATCAGCCCCAGCATTTT.

This clonotype was counted only a few times. This chain links TRBV4-3 with TRBJ2-1; the match to TRBD2 covers 8 bases. Trimming at V came to 0 bases and at J to 0 bases, leaving 10 bases not matched to a gene. The CDR3 is 19 residues long. CDR1 is LGHNA and CDR2 is YSLEER in the germline V gene. Written as DNA, the CDR3 is TGCGCCAGCAGCCAAGATAGGCTAGCGGGCGTTAGCTCCTACAATGAGCAGTTCTTC. It translates to CASSQDRLAGVSSYNEQFF.

This clonotype showed up just a few times. The V call is TRBV4-2, the J call TRBJ1-2; TRBD1 aligns across 7 bases. The CDR3 sequence is 17 residues long. From germline, CDR1 is LGHNA and CDR2 YNFKEQ. With 1 base clipped from V and 5 bases from J, the junction kept 13 bases outside the gene matches. For the CDR3, the DNA is TGTGCCAGCAGCCAAGGTTTTTCGGACAGGAGGTTGTATGGCTACACCTTC. Translated: CASSQGFSDRRLYGYTF.

This clonotype appeared a few times. The CDR3 sequence: CASSPQLAGLGLDTQYF. The CDR3 nucleotides are TGCGCCAGCAGCCCACAATTGGCAGGGTTAGGGTTGGATACGCAGTATTTT. The J gene is TRBJ2-3, the V gene TRBV4-3; weak D call: TRBD1 (5 bases). Trimming cost V 4 bases and J 6 bases, with 23 bases left between them. The CDR3 spans 17 residues. Germline values: CDR1 LGHNA, CDR2 YSLEER.

This chain connects TRBV6-1 to TRBJ1-5; D possibly corresponds to TRBD1 (5 bases). V shed 0 bases and J shed 2 bases, with 8 bases lying between them. Looked up from germline, CDR1 is MNHNS and CDR2 is SASEGT. The CDR3 is 15 amino acids. The CDR3 sequence: CASSEALGGNQPQHF. CDR3 bases: TGTGCCAGCAGTGAAGCCCTGGGGGGCAATCAGCCCCAGCATTTT.

This clonotype turned up a few times. The chain carries TRBV20-1 and TRBJ2-3; tentatively, D is TRBD2 (5 bases). This CDR3 has 14 amino acids. Deletions cut 1 base from V and 4 bases from J, with 12 bases between. In germline, CDR1 is DFQATT, CDR2 SNEGSKA (reference sequence). CDR3 nucleotides: TGCAGTGCTAGAGGTACTAGTCGGGCAGATACGCAGTATTTT. Its translation: CSARGTSRADTQYF.

The chain couples TRBV5-1 to TRBJ2-1; maybe TRBD1 (5 bases). The CDR3 sequence is 13 residues long. CDR1 and CDR2 from the germline V gene are SGHRS and YFSETQ. Trimming took off 4 bases at V and 6 bases at J, with 11 bases between the two ends. In nucleotides, the CDR3 is TGCGCCAGCAGCCAGGGAACCCGCAATGAGCAGTTCTTC. It codes for CASSQGTRNEQFF.